The 24 T cell receptor beta chains below all came from one sample that was sequenced in a study of CD8+CD57+ T cells in acquired aplastic anemia. The template used for profiling TCR beta VDJ and CDR3 was genomic DNA. From the reads, TCRdb called clonotypes with MiXCR, one entry per CDR3 protein. This sample has around 140,000 distinct CDR3 sequences; 41% occur once, and the top ten carry roughly 8.9%. The specimen was sorted CD4+, CD8+, or CD8+CD57+ T cells (not recorded which) from PBMCs. The receptor set was obtained from a human donor in good health, serving as a control.

The V and J genes are TRBV10-3 and TRBJ2-7; 10 bases fit TRBD1. The CDR3 extends over 14 amino acids. The ends lost 3 bases at V and 3 bases at J; junction bases unmatched: 2. Germline CDR1 is ENHRY and CDR2 is SYGVKD. CDR3 sequence (DNA): TGTGCCATCAGTGATGACAGGGGGCACTACGAGCAGTACTTC. Protein: CAISDDRGHYEQYF.

This clonotype appeared many times. The chain uses TRBV12-3 or TRBV12-4 and TRBJ2-3, with D hard to call. The CDR3 loop spans 14 amino acids. Trimming left V 3 bases short and J 3 bases short, with 10 bases between. The CDR3 loop is CASSFNPPTDTQYF. CDR3 DNA: TGTGCCAGCAGTTTTAACCCCCCAACAGATACGCAGTATTTT.

As concerns this clonotype: At one of its ends the junction is not consistent with the germline gene, which may arise from a read error. The chain combines TRBV10-1 with TRBJ2-1, with TRBD1 matching over 7 bases. This CDR3 spans 16 amino acids. Germline V CDR1 and CDR2: WNHNN, SYGVQD (reference sequence). The CDR3: CASSCSGTVTDNQQFF. For the CDR3, the DNA is TGCGCCAGCAGTTGCTCCGGGACAGTGACTGACAATCAGCAGTTCTTC.

The rearrangement links TRBV9 to TRBJ1-2; D is unresolved. The V end lost 5 bases, the J end lost 8 bases, and 1 base lay between the germline ends. The V gene's germline CDR1 is SGDLS and CDR2 YYNGEE. The CDR3 length is 8 residues. CDR3 sequence: CASRGYTF. CDR3 DNA sequence: TGTGCCAGCAGGGGCTACACCTTC.

In its sample, this clonotype was seen a few times. V is TRBV7-6 and J is TRBJ2-7, with TRBD2 identical over 15 bases. Germline trimming cut 5 bases from V and 5 bases from J; bases unmatched to any gene: 7. Germline CDR1 is SGHVS and CDR2 is FNYEAQ. The CDR3 loop spans 16 amino acids. The CDR3 DNA sequence: TGTGCCAGCAGCCGAGGGACTAGCGGGAGGTACCACGAGCAGTACTTC. The encoded protein is CASSRGTSGRYHEQYF.

This clonotype appeared many times. V and J are TRBV5-4 and TRBJ1-5; TRBD1 is a possible D gene (5 bases). The V end was cut by 0 bases, the J end by 1 base, with 14 bases between. This CDR3 has 17 amino acids. Germline V gene sequence: CDR1 SGHNT, CDR2 YYREEE (reference sequence). The CDR3 reads CASSLGGVVVSNQPQHF. The CDR3 DNA sequence: TGTGCCAGCAGCTTGGGGGGCGTGGTCGTAAGCAATCAGCCCCAGCATTTT. Full variable domain (remainder filled in from reference TRBV5-4 and TRBJ1-5): ETGVTQSPTHLIKTRGQQVTLRCSSQSGHNTVSWYQQALGQGPQFIFQYYREEENGRGNFPPRFSGLQFPNYSSELNVNALELDDSALYLCASSLGGVVVSNQPQHFGDGTRLSIL.

The chain couples TRBV25-1 to TRBJ2-7; D may match TRBD1 or TRBD2 (5 bases each). CDR3 length equals 15 residues. Trimming cost V 5 bases and J 2 bases, with 16 bases left between them. The germline V gene encodes CDR1 MGHDK and CDR2 SYGVNS. The CDR3 is CASSPLGVLTYEQYF. The CDR3 nucleotides are TGTGCCAGCAGTCCCTTGGGGGTCCTTACCTACGAGCAGTACTTC.

This clonotype was seen more than once but under ten times. The genes are TRBV5-4 and TRBJ2-3; D is possibly TRBD1 or TRBD2 (6 bases each). The CDR3 sequence is 17 residues long. Germline CDR1 is SGHNT and CDR2 is YYREEE (reference sequence). Deletions cut 0 bases from V and 2 bases from J, with 16 bases between. The CDR3 nucleotides read TGTGCCAGCAGCTTGGCCTTAGGGGGGCCTATCACAGATACGCAGTATTTT. It codes for CASSLALGGPITDTQYF. Filled out from reference TRBV5-4 and TRBJ2-3, the complete variable domain reads ETGVTQSPTHLIKTRGQQVTLRCSSQSGHNTVSWYQQALGQGPQFIFQYYREEENGRGNFPPRFSGLQFPNYSSELNVNALELDDSALYLCASSLALGGPITDTQYFGPGTRLTVL.

The V and J genes are TRBV10-2 and TRBJ1-2, with D perhaps matching TRBD1 (5 bases). The CDR3 is 17 residues long. V was pared by 6 bases and J by 1 base, with 21 bases between. In germline, CDR1 is WSHSY, CDR2 SAAADI. CDR3 DNA sequence: TGCGCCAGCAGGCACTGGGGCCAGCCGTCTCATAACTATGGCTACACCTTC. The encoded protein is CASRHWGQPSHNYGYTF.

V is TRBV5-1 and J is TRBJ2-6; no clear D gene. CDR3 length equals 14 residues. V dropped 0 bases and J dropped 2 bases, with 3 bases sitting between them. CDR1 is SGHRS, CDR2 YFSETQ, per germline. For the CDR3, the DNA is TGCGCCAGCAGCTTGGACACTGGGGCCAACGTCCTGACTTTC. Protein: CASSLDTGANVLTF.

This clonotype was seen ten or more times. The chain has TRBV7-8 and TRBJ2-7; 8 bases fit TRBD1. Trimming took 4 bases from V and 1 from J; bases not matched to a gene: 6. This CDR3 comprises 15 residues. Germline V gene lookup returns CDR1 SGHVS and CDR2 FQNEAQ. The CDR3 DNA sequence: TGTGCCAGCAGCTCCACAGGGGGTTATTCCTACGAGCAGTACTTC. Translating gives CASSSTGGYSYEQYF. Full variable domain (rest looked up from reference TRBV7-8 and TRBJ2-7): GAGVSQSPRYKVAKRGQDVALRCDPISGHVSLFWYQQALGQGPEFLTYFQNEAQLDKSGLPSDRFFAERPEGSVSTLKIQRTQQEDSAVYLCASSSTGGYSYEQYFGPGTRLTVT.

In its sample, this clonotype was seen many times. The chain couples TRBV3-1 to TRBJ1-1; D is unresolved. CDR3 length equals 13 residues. Trimming left V 2 bases short and J 6 bases short, with 10 bases between. Germline lookup yields CDR1 LGHDT and CDR2 YNNKEL (reference sequence). CDR3 region: CASSQLRAAEAFF. Written as DNA, the CDR3 is TGTGCCAGCAGCCAACTGAGGGCAGCTGAAGCTTTCTTT.

This clonotype was detected only a few times. CDR3 region: CASSPWDRATGELFF. The CDR3 DNA is TGTGCCAGCAGTCCATGGGACAGGGCTACCGGGGAGCTGTTTTTT. V is TRBV27 and J is TRBJ2-2; TRBD1 agrees at 9 bases. This CDR3 is 15 amino acids long. Losses at the gene ends were 5 bases for V and 5 bases for J; bases not matched to a gene: 6. Germline CDR1 and CDR2: MNHEY and SMNVEV (reference sequence).

The chain couples TRBV5-5 to TRBJ2-1; D is uncertain. V was trimmed by 4 bases and J by 3 bases, leaving 17 bases between them. CDR3 size: 16 residues. Germline V gene lookup returns CDR1 SGHKS and CDR2 YYEKEE (reference sequence). The CDR3: CASSRNLGKSYNEQFF. In nucleotides, the CDR3 is TGTGCCAGCAGCAGGAACCTAGGGAAAAGCTACAATGAGCAGTTCTTC. Full variable domain (outside the CDR3, taken from reference TRBV5-5 and TRBJ2-1): DAGVTQSPTHLIKTRGQQVTLRCSPISGHKSVSWYQQVLGQGPQFIFQYYEKEERGRGNFPDRFSARQFPNYSSELNVNALLLGDSALYLCASSRNLGKSYNEQFFGPGTRLTVL.

This clonotype was found many times. The chain couples TRBV9 to TRBJ1-5; D remains ambiguous. This CDR3 comprises 14 residues. The V end lost 3 bases, the J end lost 0 bases, and 7 bases lay between the germline ends. Germline values: CDR1 SGDLS, CDR2 YYNGEE. CDR3 residues: CASSGRYSNQPQHF. Written as DNA, the CDR3 is TGTGCCAGCAGCGGACGGTATAGCAATCAGCCCCAGCATTTT.

This clonotype appeared many times. This sequence joins TRBV20-1 and TRBJ1-6; the D gene is possibly TRBD1 (5 bases). Germline assignment: CDR1 DFQATT and CDR2 SNEGSKA (reference sequence). The length of the CDR3 is 15 residues. V dropped 3 bases and J dropped 0 bases, with 9 bases sitting between them. The CDR3 DNA follows: TGCAGTGCTAGGGACACCTACTCCTATAATTCACCCCTCCACTTT. Translating it yields CSARDTYSYNSPLHF.

The chain joins TRBV20-1 to TRBJ1-5; the D is unclear. Trimming shortened V by 0 bases and J by 6 bases, and 9 bases separated the two germline ends. Per germline, CDR1 DFQATT and CDR2 SNEGSKA (reference sequence). The CDR3 totals 13 residues. CDR3 bases: TGCAGTGCTAGAGATCCCAGTGGTCAGCCCCAGCATTTT. Its protein product is CSARDPSGQPQHF.

The V and J genes are TRBV19 and TRBJ1-6, with 9 positions matching TRBD1. This CDR3 comprises 14 residues. The ends lost 3 bases at V and 13 bases at J; junction bases unmatched: 7. Germline loops: CDR1 LNHDA, CDR2 SQIVND (reference sequence). This CDR3 is CASSITGQGSPLHF. CDR3 in DNA: TGTGCCAGTAGTATCACCGGACAGGGGAGTCCCCTCCACTTT.

This clonotype was recorded many times. J is TRBJ2-1 and V is TRBV2; 12 nucleotides line up with TRBD2. CDR1 and CDR2 (germline): SNHLY, FYNNEI. The CDR3 sequence is 18 residues long. With 5 bases clipped from V and 6 bases from J, the junction kept 14 bases outside the gene matches. CDR3: CASSTGTSGSDGLNEQFF. Here the CDR3 DNA reads TGTGCCAGCAGTACCGGGACTAGCGGGTCGGACGGCCTCAATGAGCAGTTCTTC.

This clonotype has ten or more counts. The V and J genes are TRBV24-1 and TRBJ2-1, with 10 bases aligning to TRBD1. In germline, CDR1 is KGHDR, CDR2 SFDVKD. The CDR3 has 14 amino acids. The V gene end was trimmed by 5 bases and the J gene end by 4 bases; junction bases not matched to a gene: 1. The CDR3 DNA reads as TGTGCCACCAGTGGGGACAGGGGTTACAATGAGCAGTTCTTC. Translation gives CATSGDRGYNEQFF.

This clonotype showed up many times. This rearrangement joins TRBV5-1 to TRBJ1-1; D gene ambiguous. From germline, CDR1 is SGHRS and CDR2 YFSETQ. This CDR3 contains 16 residues. Trimming left V 2 bases short and J 0 bases short, with 14 bases between. The CDR3 DNA follows: TGCGCCAGCAGCTTAAGCTCAGGTGCGATGAACACTGAAGCTTTCTTT. This translates into CASSLSSGAMNTEAFF.

The genes are TRBV20-1 and TRBJ2-2; 12 bases are shared with TRBD2. This CDR3 spans 16 amino acids. The germline gives CDR1 DFQATT, CDR2 SNEGSKA (reference sequence). Trimming at V came to 3 bases and at J to 1 base, leaving 3 bases not matched to a gene. The CDR3 coding sequence is TGCAGTGCTAGGGGACTAGCGGGCCTGAACACCGGGGAGCTGTTTTTT. Its protein is CSARGLAGLNTGELFF.

V and J are TRBV2 and TRBJ2-1; D not certain. V shed 0 bases and J shed 9 bases, with 12 bases lying between them. The germline gives CDR1 SNHLY, CDR2 FYNNEI. The CDR3 totals 14 residues. The CDR3 loop reads CASSEAWGLSEQFF. The CDR3 region has the DNA TGTGCCAGCAGTGAAGCGTGGGGTCTCAGTGAGCAGTTCTTC. Supplemented by reference TRBV2 and TRBJ2-1, the full variable domain reads EPEVTQTPSHQVTQMGQEVILRCVPISNHLYFYWYRQILGQKVEFLVSFYNNEISEKSEIFDDQFSVERPDGSNFTLKIRSTKLEDSAMYFCASSEAWGLSEQFFGPGTRLTVL.

Ten or more counts support this clonotype. V usage is TRBV5-1 and J usage is TRBJ2-5; D is uncertain. The CDR3 has 12 amino acids. Germline lookup yields CDR1 SGHRS and CDR2 YFSETQ. V lost 1 base, J lost 6 bases, and 7 bases lay in between. CDR3 DNA: TGCGCCAGCAGCTTGACCGAAAAGACCCAGTACTTC. Residues: CASSLTEKTQYF.